This record concerns one T cell receptor (beta chain) sequence. What antigen it recognizes has not been identified. The sample holds no much larger clone one base away, and base qualities are not on file. The data were obtained in a study of T cell changes during pregnancy in multiple sclerosis (dated by TCRdb to about 2019). For the study in its entirety: The study looked at changes in the T cell repertoire across pregnancy in women with multiple sclerosis.

Trimming removed 0 bases from V and 7 bases from J, leaving 13 bases between the germline ends. The CDR3 contains 15 residues, cysteine and phenylalanine counted. The kept DNA is CDR3 alone, 45 bases in frame from the first base. The germline V gene sets CDR1 to SGHDT and CDR2 to YYEEEE. Receptor amplification or capture employed the immunoSEQ multiplex PCR assay. TCRdb limited this immuneACCESS table to in-frame rearrangements with V and J called. A share of clones is missing; checked studies link under half to unresolved V genes, and the rest is unexplained. The sample table shows over 35,000 clones, and around 92% are seen once. 1% to 1.5% of the sample is held by the ten biggest clonotypes.

This receptor was obtained from a female donor with multiple sclerosis, enrolled in a pregnancy study. Sequencing used peripheral blood. The sequence links TRBV5-6 to TRBJ1-4, with the D segment identity uncertain. CDR3 protein: CASSLGFSPSEKLFF. The bases read TGTGCCAGCAGCTTGGGGTTTTCACCGTCTGAAAAACTGTTTTTT.